What follows is one T cell receptor beta chain and its context. This sample stems from a study of CD8 T cells in Susac syndrome. The RNA input was roughly 0.45 to 1 ug, and it was reverse transcribed with random hexamers. Via MiXCR, TCRdb re-called the immunoSEQ multiplex PCR reads, giving one row per CDR3 protein. The table includes some 200,000 distinct CDR3 sequences, roughly 92% detected once. Trimming took 8 bases from V and 2 from J, leaving 13 bases between them. The CDR3 sequence is 13 residues long. Germline V gives CDR1 MNHEY, CDR2 SMNVEV (reference sequence). The chain carries TRBV27 and TRBJ2-7; D is unresolved. The receptor's source is a human donor with multiple sclerosis. The sample consisted of CD8+ T cells from PBMCs. CDR3 nucleotide sequence: TGTGCCAGCTCGGGTCTAAAGGCCTACGAGCAGTACTTC. This encodes CASSGLKAYEQYF.